These 27 T cell receptor beta chains share one sample of origin, sequenced in a study of CD8+ T cells in alopecia areata. Sequencing templates came from extracted RNA that was reverse transcribed into cDNA. Assay used: immunoSEQ multiplex PCR; TCRdb lists only in-frame clones, some missing. In the table there are 140,000 to 150,000 clones, around 50% of which are singletons. The material sequenced was CD4+ T cells sorted from blood. The receptors stem from a human donor with alopecia areata.

This clone was detected a few times. The chain has TRBV27 and TRBJ1-1, with 10 bases matching TRBD1. This CDR3 spans 16 amino acids. V was clipped by 5 bases and J by 0 bases; unmatched bases: 6. CDR1 and CDR2 from the germline V gene are MNHEY and SMNVEV (reference sequence). The CDR3: CASSGDRGRLNTEAFF. The CDR3 region has the DNA TGTGCCAGCAGTGGAGACAGGGGGCGCTTGAACACTGAAGCTTTCTTT.

As regards this clone: A far larger clone is off by one base, so a read error is likely. V gene TRBV5-1 combines with J gene TRBJ2-5; D is uncertain. Matching the DNA end better, TRBJ2-7 makes the J call doubtful. This CDR3 contains 14 residues. CDR1 and CDR2 from the germline V gene are SGHRS and YFSETQ. CDR3 in DNA: TGCGCCAGCAGCTCCCAAGGCCCAACCTACGAGCAGTACTTC. It is translated as CASSSQGPTYEQYF.

This clone occurred a few times. This chain links TRBV18 with TRBJ2-1; 8 nucleotides align to TRBD2. The germline gives CDR1 KGHSH, CDR2 LQKENI. With V trimmed by 4 bases and J by 8 bases, 16 bases remained unmatched. The CDR3 spans 17 residues. CDR3 protein: CASSRVPGLGTDDEQFF. The CDR3 DNA reads TGTGCCAGCTCACGGGTCCCGGGACTAGGGACCGACGATGAGCAGTTCTTC.

The chain recombines TRBV6-1 with TRBJ2-7, with D possibly TRBD1 on 6 matching bases. This CDR3 region has 12 residues. From germline, CDR1 is MNHNS and CDR2 SASEGT. Trimming removed 8 bases at V and 2 bases at J, with 10 bases between. The CDR3 protein is CASDEGAYEQYF. In DNA form, the CDR3 reads TGTGCCAGCGATGAGGGGGCCTACGAGCAGTACTTC.

This clone was observed a single time. The J gene is TRBJ1-2, the V gene TRBV27, with D possibly matching TRBD1 (5 bases). This CDR3 contains 13 residues. V gave up 3 bases and J gave up 5 bases, with 10 bases separating them. Germline CDR1 and CDR2: MNHEY and SMNVEV (reference sequence). The CDR3 DNA reads TGTGCCAGCAGTTTTGGGGCCGGGTATGGCTACACCTTC. It translates to CASSFGAGYGYTF.

This chain joins TRBV28 and TRBJ2-2, with D uncertain. Trimming removed 5 bases from V and 1 base from J, with 5 bases in between. CDR3 length equals 13 residues. Germline V gene sequence: CDR1 MDHEN, CDR2 SYDVKM. In DNA form, the CDR3 reads TGTGCCAGCAGTGTAAGGAACACCGGGGAGCTGTTTTTT. Translating gives CASSVRNTGELFF.

This chain links TRBV5-1 with TRBJ2-5, with TRBD2 identical over 8 bases. The germline V gene encodes CDR1 SGHRS and CDR2 YFSETQ. The CDR3 length is 13 residues. V shed 3 bases and J 7 bases; nucleotides not matched to a gene: 5. Here the CDR3 DNA reads TGCGCCAGCAGCTATCCGGGAGGGGGGACCCAGTACTTC. It specifies CASSYPGGGTQYF.

This clone has just a few counts. The chain has TRBV9 and TRBJ2-1, with 7 bases aligning to TRBD2. The CDR3 runs 16 residues. V trimming: 2 bases; J trimming: 5 bases; junction bases outside the gene matches: 10. The V gene's germline CDR1 is SGDLS and CDR2 YYNGEE. The CDR3 DNA follows: TGTGCCAGCAGCGTCGGCGGGAGAGGAATGGACAATGAGCAGTTCTTC. This gives the protein CASSVGGRGMDNEQFF.

V usage is TRBV6-6 and J usage is TRBJ2-7; possible D gene TRBD2, 6 bases. CDR3 length: 14 residues. Between the trimmed V and J ends, which lost 10 bases and 3 bases, there was a span of 19 bases. Germline assignment: CDR1 MNHNY and CDR2 SVGAGI (reference sequence). The CDR3 DNA follows: TGTGCCACCGGGGACTGGAGGGGAAACTACGAGCAGTACTTC. Residues: CATGDWRGNYEQYF.

The genes are TRBV15 and TRBJ2-6; tentative D call: TRBD2 (5 bases). The CDR3 consists of 18 residues. Germline V gives CDR1 LNHNV, CDR2 YYDKDF (reference sequence). The V gene lost 3 bases and the J gene lost 0 bases, with 15 bases spanning the gap. The CDR3 loop reads CATSSDIVRGSGANVLTF. DNA for the CDR3: TGTGCCACCAGCAGTGACATCGTACGGGGCTCTGGGGCCAACGTCCTGACTTTC.

The rearrangement links TRBV29-1 to TRBJ2-1; 8 positions agree with TRBD2. Germline V lookup: CDR1 SQVTM, CDR2 ANQGSEA. This CDR3 is 18 amino acids long. The ends lost 1 base at V and 7 bases at J; junction bases unmatched: 18. The CDR3: CSVEGTKREFWGGNEQFF. The CDR3, as DNA: TGCAGCGTTGAAGGTACCAAGCGGGAGTTTTGGGGAGGGAATGAGCAGTTCTTC.

This chain links TRBV28 with TRBJ2-7, with D possibly being TRBD1 (6 bases). In germline, CDR1 is MDHEN, CDR2 SYDVKM. CDR3 size: 16 residues. V shed 6 bases and J shed 0 bases, with 18 bases lying between them. CDR3 protein: CASSLGGRGYSYEQYF. The DNA for the CDR3 is TGTGCCAGCAGCCTGGGTGGCAGGGGATACTCCTACGAGCAGTACTTC.

The chain has TRBV6-5 and TRBJ1-5, with D maybe TRBD1 (5 bases). CDR1 is MNHEY and CDR2 is SVGAGI in the germline V gene. The CDR3 has 14 amino acids. The V end lost 7 bases, the J end lost 5 bases, and 15 bases lay between the germline ends. CDR3: CASKLQGWDQPQHF. Written as DNA, the CDR3 is TGTGCCAGCAAACTTCAGGGATGGGATCAGCCCCAGCATTTT.

The table lists this clone with a few counts. The same CDR3 arises from other DNA sequences in this sample as well. The J gene is TRBJ2-5, the V gene TRBV28; D call uncertain. V was pared by 8 bases and J by 2 bases, with 3 bases between. Germline lookup yields CDR1 MDHEN and CDR2 SYDVKM. CDR3 length equals 10 residues. The CDR3 coding sequence is TGTGCCAGCGGTCAAGAGACCCAGTACTTC. Residues: CASGQETQYF.

The chain links TRBV5-6 to TRBJ1-2; D is perhaps TRBD1 (5 bases). CDR1 SGHDT and CDR2 YYEEEE come from the germline V gene. The V end lost 2 bases, the J end lost 6 bases, and 14 bases lay between the germline ends. The CDR3 is made up of 14 amino acids. The CDR3 sequence: CASSFGADTDGYTF. The CDR3, as DNA: TGTGCCAGCAGCTTCGGGGCCGATACGGATGGCTACACCTTC.

The chain carries TRBV7-2 and TRBJ2-5; possibly TRBD2 for D (6 bases). The germline V gene encodes CDR1 SGHTA and CDR2 FQGNSA. V was cut by 0 bases and J by 5 bases, with 25 bases left in between. This CDR3 spans 19 amino acids. CDR3 residues: CASSLARVLAFSPVETQYF. In DNA, the CDR3 is TGTGCCAGCAGCTTAGCCAGGGTGCTAGCGTTTTCCCCAGTGGAGACCCAGTACTTC. The whole variable domain, remainder taken from reference TRBV7-2 and TRBJ2-5, is GAGVSQSPSNKVTEKGKDVELRCDPISGHTALYWYRQSLGQGLEFLIYFQGNSAPDKSGLPSDRFSAERTGGSVSTLTIQRTQQEDSAVYLCASSLARVLAFSPVETQYFGPGTRLLVL.

The chain recombines TRBV29-1 with TRBJ2-5; 7 bases agree with TRBD2. The V gene end was trimmed by 8 bases and the J gene end by 4 bases; junction bases not matched to a gene: 10. The length of the CDR3 is 13 residues. Germline loops: CDR1 SQVTM, CDR2 ANQGSEA. The CDR3 loop reads CSLRLSGGETQYF. CDR3 coding DNA: TGCAGCCTACGGCTTTCGGGGGGAGAGACCCAGTACTTC.

The rearrangement uses TRBV30 and TRBJ1-1; D is uncertain. V was trimmed by 0 bases and J by 3 bases, leaving 8 bases between them. The CDR3 spans 13 residues. From germline, CDR1 is GTSNPN and CDR2 SVGIG (reference sequence). The CDR3 region is CAWSVGMDTEAFF. CDR3 nucleotide sequence: TGTGCCTGGAGTGTGGGAATGGACACTGAAGCTTTCTTT.

This clone showed up just once. The chain employs TRBV5-1 and TRBJ2-3; possibly TRBD2 for D (6 bases). V was clipped by 5 bases and J by 0 bases, with 10 bases between them. Looked up from germline, CDR1 is SGHRS and CDR2 is YFSETQ. The CDR3 runs to 14 residues. CDR3 coding DNA: TGCGCCAGCAGGAGCGGGCTGAGCACAGATACGCAGTATTTT. It specifies CASRSGLSTDTQYF.

The rearrangement joins TRBV6-5 to TRBJ2-7, with 8 bases matching TRBD1. This CDR3 has 14 residues. Germline V lookup: CDR1 MNHEY, CDR2 SVGAGI. The V gene end was trimmed by 4 bases and the J gene end by 5 bases; junction bases not matched to a gene: 7. Here the CDR3 reads CASSFEDRVDEQYF. CDR3 in DNA: TGTGCCAGCAGTTTTGAGGACAGGGTTGACGAGCAGTACTTC.

This clone was observed a handful of times. This chain links TRBV20-1 with TRBJ1-2; no firm D call. The CDR3 is made up of 11 amino acids. The germline V gene has CDR1 DFQATT and CDR2 SNEGSKA (reference sequence). Trimming removed 4 bases at V and 2 bases at J, with 5 bases between. The DNA for the CDR3 is TGCAGTGCTATACTAAACTATGGCTACACCTTC. This gives the protein CSAILNYGYTF.

This clone appeared once. This chain joins TRBV28 and TRBJ2-2; D is perhaps TRBD1 (6 bases). The CDR3 is made up of 14 amino acids. Looked up from germline, CDR1 is MDHEN and CDR2 is SYDVKM. V was pared by 4 bases and J by 5 bases, with 11 bases between. The CDR3: CASSSAGVTGELFF. In DNA form, the CDR3 reads TGTGCCAGCAGTTCAGCAGGGGTAACCGGGGAGCTGTTTTTT.

This clone was detected a few times. This chain links TRBV7-3 with TRBJ2-5, with TRBD1 identical over 9 bases. The trim removed 5 bases at V and 5 bases at J, leaving 9 bases unmatched. This CDR3 has 15 residues. From germline, CDR1 is SGHTA and CDR2 FQGTGA. The CDR3 region has the DNA TGTGCCAGCAGCCTGAACAGGGGGCTCGGGGAGACCCAGTACTTC. It translates to CASSLNRGLGETQYF.

This clone has more than one count but fewer than ten. The chain recombines TRBV6-6 with TRBJ2-2; TRBD1 matches 8 bases. This CDR3 has 14 amino acids. V was pared by 2 bases and J by 11 bases, with 7 bases of the junction left unmatched. Germline loops: CDR1 MNHNY, CDR2 SVGAGI (reference sequence). CDR3 nucleotide sequence: TGTGCCAGCAGTTACCTCATTACAGGGGGTGAGCTGTTTTTT. As protein: CASSYLITGGELFF.

The chain has TRBV2 and TRBJ1-5, with D uncertain. The germline V and J ends were trimmed by 6 bases and 3 bases, with 6 bases remaining between them. This CDR3 contains 12 residues. Germline values: CDR1 SNHLY, CDR2 FYNNEI. CDR3 nucleotides: TGTGCCAGCAGGGCAGACAATCAGCCCCAGCATTTT. It yields the protein CASRADNQPQHF.

The chain couples TRBV29-1 to TRBJ2-1; 7 nucleotides align to TRBD1. The length of the CDR3 is 14 residues. V shed 4 bases and J 2 bases; nucleotides not matched to a gene: 5. CDR1 and CDR2 from the germline V gene are SQVTM and ANQGSEA. This CDR3 is CSVGQGVAYNEQFF. The CDR3 coding sequence is TGCAGCGTTGGTCAGGGGGTCGCCTACAATGAGCAGTTCTTC.

The chain employs TRBV2 and TRBJ2-6; D unclear. V shed 3 bases and J shed 2 bases, with 5 bases lying between them. This CDR3 region has 14 residues. The germline V gene encodes CDR1 SNHLY and CDR2 FYNNEI. The CDR3 sequence is CASSDPTGANVLTF. CDR3 nucleotide sequence: TGTGCCAGCAGTGACCCCACTGGGGCCAACGTCCTGACTTTC.